The clone carrying this T cell receptor beta chain was counted a few times. What it recognizes is unknown. With 5 bases removed from V and 5 bases from J, the gap between germline ends came to 12 bases. The CDR3 sequence is 14 residues long. CDR1 and CDR2 (germline): SGHTA, FQGTGA. RNA transcripts yielded amplified TCR beta CDR3 regions. Investigators did first-round RT-PCR with HTBI primers, then second-round multiplex PCR. One entry per CDR3 protein, called by TCRdb with MiXCR from the multiplex PCR reads. This table holds approximately 700,000 distinct CDR3 sequences, about 40% found once. The diagnosis was founded upon clinical symptoms, serum thyroxine, TRAb, thyroid ultrasound and orbital computed tomography. This entry comes from a study of Graves' ophthalmopathy and Graves' hyperthyroidism. Study-wide results and limits: Among expanded thyroid clonotypes above 0.001 frequency, most also occurred in blood.

The receptor comes from an adult man with Graves' ophthalmopathy. The rearrangement joins TRBV7-3 to TRBJ2-2, with unresolved D. The source material was peripheral blood. CDR3 DNA: TGTGCCAGCAGCGGAGCACGAGCGACCGGGGAGCTGTTTTTT. This gives the protein CASSGARATGELFF.